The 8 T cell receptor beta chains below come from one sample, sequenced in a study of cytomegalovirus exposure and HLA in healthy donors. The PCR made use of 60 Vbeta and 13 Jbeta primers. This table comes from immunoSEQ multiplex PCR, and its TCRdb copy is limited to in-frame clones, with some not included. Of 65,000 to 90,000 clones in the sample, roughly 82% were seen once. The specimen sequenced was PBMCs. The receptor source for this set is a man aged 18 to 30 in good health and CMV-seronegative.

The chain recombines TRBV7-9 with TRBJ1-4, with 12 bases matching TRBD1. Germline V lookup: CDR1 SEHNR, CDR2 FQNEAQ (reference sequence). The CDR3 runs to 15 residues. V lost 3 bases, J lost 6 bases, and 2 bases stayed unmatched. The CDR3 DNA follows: TGTGCCAGCAGCTTGGGGACAGGGGGCTATGAAAAACTGTTTTTT. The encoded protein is CASSLGTGGYEKLFF.

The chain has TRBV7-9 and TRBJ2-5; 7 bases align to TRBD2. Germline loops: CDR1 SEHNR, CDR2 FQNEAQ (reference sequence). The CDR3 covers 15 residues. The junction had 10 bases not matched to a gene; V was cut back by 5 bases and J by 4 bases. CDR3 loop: CASSTRERGVETQYF. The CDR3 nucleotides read TGTGCCAGCAGCACGCGGGAGAGAGGTGTAGAGACCCAGTACTTC.

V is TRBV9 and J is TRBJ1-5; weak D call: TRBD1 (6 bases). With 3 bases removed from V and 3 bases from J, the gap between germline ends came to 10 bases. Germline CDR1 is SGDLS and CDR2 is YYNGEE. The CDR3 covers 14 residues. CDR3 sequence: CASSAGQINQPQHF. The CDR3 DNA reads TGTGCCAGCAGCGCTGGACAGATCAATCAGCCCCAGCATTTT. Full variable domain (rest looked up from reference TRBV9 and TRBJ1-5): DSGVTQTPKHLITATGQRVTLRCSPRSGDLSVYWYQQSLDQGLQFLIQYYNGEERAKGNILERFSAQQFPDLHSELNLSSLELGDSALYFCASSAGQINQPQHFGDGTRLSIL.

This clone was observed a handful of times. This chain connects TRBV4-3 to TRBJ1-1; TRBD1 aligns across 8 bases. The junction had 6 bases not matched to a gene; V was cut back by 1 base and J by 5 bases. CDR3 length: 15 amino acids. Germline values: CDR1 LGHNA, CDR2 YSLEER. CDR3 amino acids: CASSQVAGGLTEAFF. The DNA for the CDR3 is TGCGCCAGCAGCCAAGTGGCAGGGGGCCTTACTGAAGCTTTCTTT.

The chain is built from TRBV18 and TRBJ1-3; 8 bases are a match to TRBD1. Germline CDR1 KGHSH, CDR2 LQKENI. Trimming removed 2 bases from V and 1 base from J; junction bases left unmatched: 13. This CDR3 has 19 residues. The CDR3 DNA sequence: TGTGCCAGCTCACCAATCGTGGGCAGGGGGCTTCAATCTGGAAACACCATATATTTT. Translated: CASSPIVGRGLQSGNTIYF.

CDR3: CASSPVGLNTGELFF. The CDR3 DNA is TGTGCCAGCAGTCCCGTGGGACTGAACACCGGGGAGCTGTTTTTT. The chain uses TRBV6-1 and TRBJ2-2; the D gene is possibly TRBD2 (6 bases). The CDR3 is 15 amino acids. V was trimmed by 5 bases and J by 1 base, leaving 11 bases between them. Germline V gene sequence: CDR1 MNHNS, CDR2 SASEGT.

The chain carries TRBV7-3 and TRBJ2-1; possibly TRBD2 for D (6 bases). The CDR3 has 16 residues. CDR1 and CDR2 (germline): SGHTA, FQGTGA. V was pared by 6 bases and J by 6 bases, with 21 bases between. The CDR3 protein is CASSRRRGLIGNEQFF. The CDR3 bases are TGTGCCAGCAGTCGGCGAAGGGGACTCATAGGCAATGAGCAGTTCTTC.

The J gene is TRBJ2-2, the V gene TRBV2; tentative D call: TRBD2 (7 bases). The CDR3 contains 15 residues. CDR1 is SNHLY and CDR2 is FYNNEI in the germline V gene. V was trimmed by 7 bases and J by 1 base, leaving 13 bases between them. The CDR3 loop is CASTPAGQNTGELFF. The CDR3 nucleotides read TGTGCCAGCACCCCAGCGGGACAGAACACCGGGGAGCTGTTTTTT.